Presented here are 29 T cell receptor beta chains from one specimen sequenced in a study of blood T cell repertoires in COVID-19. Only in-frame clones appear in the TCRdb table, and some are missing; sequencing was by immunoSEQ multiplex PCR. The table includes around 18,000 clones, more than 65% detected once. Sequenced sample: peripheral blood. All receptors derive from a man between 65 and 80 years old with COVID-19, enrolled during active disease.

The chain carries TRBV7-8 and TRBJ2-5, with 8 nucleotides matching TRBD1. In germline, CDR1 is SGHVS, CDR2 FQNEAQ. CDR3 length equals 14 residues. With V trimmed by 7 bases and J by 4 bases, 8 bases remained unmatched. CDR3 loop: CASTTVRGPETQYF. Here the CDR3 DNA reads TGTGCCAGCACCACAGTCAGGGGGCCAGAGACCCAGTACTTC. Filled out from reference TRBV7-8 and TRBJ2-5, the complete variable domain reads GAGVSQSPRYKVAKRGQDVALRCDPISGHVSLFWYQQALGQGPEFLTYFQNEAQLDKSGLPSDRFFAERPEGSVSTLKIQRTQQEDSAVYLCASTTVRGPETQYFGPGTRLLVL.

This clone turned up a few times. DNA of the CDR3: TGTGCCAGCAGCTTGCCGGACAGGCTTATGGGAGATACGCAGTATTTT. This gives the protein CASSLPDRLMGDTQYF. This rearrangement joins TRBV5-6 to TRBJ2-3, with 7 bases lining up with TRBD1. Per the germline V gene, CDR1 is SGHDT and CDR2 is YYEEEE. V shed 1 base and J 5 bases; nucleotides not matched to a gene: 10. This CDR3 has 16 amino acids.

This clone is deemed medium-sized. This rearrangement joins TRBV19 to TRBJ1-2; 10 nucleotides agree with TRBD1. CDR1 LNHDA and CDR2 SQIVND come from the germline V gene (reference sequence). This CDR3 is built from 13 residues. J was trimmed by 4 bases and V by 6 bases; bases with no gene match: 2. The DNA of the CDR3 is TGTGCCAGTAGCTGGGACAGGGGCTATGGCTACACCTTC. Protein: CASSWDRGYGYTF.

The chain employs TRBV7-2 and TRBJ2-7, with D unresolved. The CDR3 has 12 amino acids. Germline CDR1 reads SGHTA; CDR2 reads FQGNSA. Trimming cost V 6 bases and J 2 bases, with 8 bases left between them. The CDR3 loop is CASSLIAYEQYF. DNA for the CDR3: TGTGCCAGCAGTTTGATAGCCTACGAGCAGTACTTC.

Written as DNA, the CDR3 is TGCGCCAGCAGCTTGGGTTCCCGTGAAAAACTGTTTTTT. It encodes CASSLGSREKLFF. This chain links TRBV5-1 with TRBJ1-4, with D unresolved. This CDR3 has 13 residues. V dropped 0 bases and J dropped 7 bases, with 7 bases sitting between them. Germline values: CDR1 SGHRS, CDR2 YFSETQ.

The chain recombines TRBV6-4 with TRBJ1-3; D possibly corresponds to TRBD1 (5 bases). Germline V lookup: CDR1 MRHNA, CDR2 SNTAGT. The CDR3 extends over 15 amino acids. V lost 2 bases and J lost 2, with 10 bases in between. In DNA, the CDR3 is TGTGCCAGCAGTGACGTCGGCAGGGCTGGAAACACCATATATTTT. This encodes CASSDVGRAGNTIYF.

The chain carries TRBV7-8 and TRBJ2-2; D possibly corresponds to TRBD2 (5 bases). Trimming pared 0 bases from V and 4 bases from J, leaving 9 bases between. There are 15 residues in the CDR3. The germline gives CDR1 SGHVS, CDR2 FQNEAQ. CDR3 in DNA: TGTGCCAGCAGCTTAGCGCGGGTCCGCACCGGGGAGCTGTTTTTT. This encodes CASSLARVRTGELFF.

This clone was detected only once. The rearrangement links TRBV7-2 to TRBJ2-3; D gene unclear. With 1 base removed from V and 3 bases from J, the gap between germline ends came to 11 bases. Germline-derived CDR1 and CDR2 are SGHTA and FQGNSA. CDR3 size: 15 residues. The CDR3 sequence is CASSLELQVTDTQYF. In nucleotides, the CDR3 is TGTGCCAGCAGCTTAGAACTTCAGGTTACAGATACGCAGTATTTT.

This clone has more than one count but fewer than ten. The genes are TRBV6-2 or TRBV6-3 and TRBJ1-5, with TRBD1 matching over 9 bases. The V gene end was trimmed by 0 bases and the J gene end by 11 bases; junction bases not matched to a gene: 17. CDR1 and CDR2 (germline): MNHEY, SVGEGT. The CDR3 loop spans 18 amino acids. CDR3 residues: CASSYSKKTGGVWVAQHF. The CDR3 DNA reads TGTGCCAGCAGTTACTCGAAAAAAACAGGGGGCGTATGGGTGGCCCAGCATTTT.

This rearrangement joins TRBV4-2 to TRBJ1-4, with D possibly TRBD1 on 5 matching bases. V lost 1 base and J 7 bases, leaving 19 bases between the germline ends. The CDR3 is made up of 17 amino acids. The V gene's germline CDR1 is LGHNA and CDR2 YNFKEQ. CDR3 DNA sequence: TGTGCCAGCAGCCAAGTCTCTCTCGGGGGACGTGTTGAAAAACTGTTTTTT. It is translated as CASSQVSLGGRVEKLFF.

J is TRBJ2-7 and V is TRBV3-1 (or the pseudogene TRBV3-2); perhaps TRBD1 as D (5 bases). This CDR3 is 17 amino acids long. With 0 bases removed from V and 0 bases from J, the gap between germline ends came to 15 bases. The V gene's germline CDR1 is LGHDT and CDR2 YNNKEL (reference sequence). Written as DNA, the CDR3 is TGTGCCAGCAGCCAAGAGCGCACAGGCCGGAGCTCCTACGAGCAGTACTTC. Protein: CASSQERTGRSSYEQYF.

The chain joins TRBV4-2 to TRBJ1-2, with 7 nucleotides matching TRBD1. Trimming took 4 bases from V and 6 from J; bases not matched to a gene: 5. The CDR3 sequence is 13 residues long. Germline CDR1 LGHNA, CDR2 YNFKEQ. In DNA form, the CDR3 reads TGTGCCAGCAGCCGGACAGGCGGCGATGGCTACACCTTC. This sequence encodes CASSRTGGDGYTF.

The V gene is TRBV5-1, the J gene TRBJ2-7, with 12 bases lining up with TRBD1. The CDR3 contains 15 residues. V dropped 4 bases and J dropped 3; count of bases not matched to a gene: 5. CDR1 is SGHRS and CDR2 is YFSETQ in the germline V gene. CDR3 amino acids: CASSGGQGALYEQYF. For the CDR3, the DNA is TGCGCCAGCAGCGGGGGACAGGGGGCTCTCTACGAGCAGTACTTC.

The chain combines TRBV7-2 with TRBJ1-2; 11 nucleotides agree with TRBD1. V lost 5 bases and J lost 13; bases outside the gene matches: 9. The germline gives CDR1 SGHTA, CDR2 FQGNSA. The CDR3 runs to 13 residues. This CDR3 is CASSHPGQGVVTF. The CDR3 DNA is TGTGCCAGCAGCCATCCGGGACAGGGGGTTGTCACCTTC.

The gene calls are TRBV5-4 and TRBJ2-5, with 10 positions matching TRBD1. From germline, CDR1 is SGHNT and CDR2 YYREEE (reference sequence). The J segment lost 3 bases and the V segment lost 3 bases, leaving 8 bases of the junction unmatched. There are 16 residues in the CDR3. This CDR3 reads CASSSMTGTGEETQYF. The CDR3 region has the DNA TGTGCCAGCAGCTCCATGACCGGGACAGGGGAAGAGACCCAGTACTTC.

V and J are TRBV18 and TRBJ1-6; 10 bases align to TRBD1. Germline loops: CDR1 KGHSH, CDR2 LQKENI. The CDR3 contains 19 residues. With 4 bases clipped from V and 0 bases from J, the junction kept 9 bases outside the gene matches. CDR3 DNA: TGTGCCAGCTCACGCGGGACAGGGGACTTAAGCTCCTATAATTCACCCCTCCACTTT. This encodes CASSRGTGDLSSYNSPLHF.

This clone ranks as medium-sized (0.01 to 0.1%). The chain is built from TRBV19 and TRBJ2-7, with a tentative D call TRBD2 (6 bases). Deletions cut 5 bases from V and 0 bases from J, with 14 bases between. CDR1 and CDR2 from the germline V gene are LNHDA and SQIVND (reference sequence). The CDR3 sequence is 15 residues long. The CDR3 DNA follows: TGTGCCAGTAGTCCGAGTCGGGGGAGCTCCTACGAGCAGTACTTC. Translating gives CASSPSRGSSYEQYF.

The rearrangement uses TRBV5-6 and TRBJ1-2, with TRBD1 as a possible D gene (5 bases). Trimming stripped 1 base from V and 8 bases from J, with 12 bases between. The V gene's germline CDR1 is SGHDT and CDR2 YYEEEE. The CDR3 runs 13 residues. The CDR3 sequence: CASSLWGGEGYTF. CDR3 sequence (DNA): TGTGCCAGCAGCTTGTGGGGAGGGGAAGGCTACACCTTC.

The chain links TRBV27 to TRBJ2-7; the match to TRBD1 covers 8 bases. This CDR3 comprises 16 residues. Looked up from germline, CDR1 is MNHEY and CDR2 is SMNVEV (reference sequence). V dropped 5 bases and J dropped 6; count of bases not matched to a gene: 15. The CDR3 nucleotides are TGTGCCAGCAGTCCGGGACAGGCCTACAGATTCGGCGAGCAGTACTTC. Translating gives CASSPGQAYRFGEQYF.

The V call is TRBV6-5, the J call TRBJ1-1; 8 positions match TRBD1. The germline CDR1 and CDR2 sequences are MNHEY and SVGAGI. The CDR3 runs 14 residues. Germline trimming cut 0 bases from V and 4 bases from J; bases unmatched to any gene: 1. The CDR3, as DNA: TGTGCCAGCAGTTACTCGACAGGGGTCACTGAAGCTTTCTTT. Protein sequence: CASSYSTGVTEAFF.

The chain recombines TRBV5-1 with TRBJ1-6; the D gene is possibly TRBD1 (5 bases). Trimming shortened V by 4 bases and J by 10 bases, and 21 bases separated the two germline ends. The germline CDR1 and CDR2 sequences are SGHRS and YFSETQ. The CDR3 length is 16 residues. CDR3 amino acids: CASSPDPQGSGSPLHF. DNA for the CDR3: TGCGCCAGCAGCCCTGACCCGCAGGGATCGGGCTCACCCCTCCACTTT.

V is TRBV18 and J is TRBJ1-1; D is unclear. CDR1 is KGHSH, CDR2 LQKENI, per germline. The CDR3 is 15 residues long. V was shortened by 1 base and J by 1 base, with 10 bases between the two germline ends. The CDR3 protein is CASSPQEGSNTEAFF. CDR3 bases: TGTGCCAGCTCACCACAGGAGGGATCGAACACTGAAGCTTTCTTT.

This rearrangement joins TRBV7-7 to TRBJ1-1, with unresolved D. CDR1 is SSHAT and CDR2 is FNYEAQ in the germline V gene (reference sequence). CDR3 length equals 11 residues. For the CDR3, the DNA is TGTGCTGGGAGGGAGGGCACTGAAGCTTTCTTT. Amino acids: CAGREGTEAFF.

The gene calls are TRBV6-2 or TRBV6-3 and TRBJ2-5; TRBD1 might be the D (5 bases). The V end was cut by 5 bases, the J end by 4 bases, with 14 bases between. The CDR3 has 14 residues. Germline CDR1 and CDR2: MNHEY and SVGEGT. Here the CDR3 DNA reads TGTGCCAGCAGTCCCACAGGTCCCCGAGAGACCCAGTACTTC. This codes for CASSPTGPRETQYF.

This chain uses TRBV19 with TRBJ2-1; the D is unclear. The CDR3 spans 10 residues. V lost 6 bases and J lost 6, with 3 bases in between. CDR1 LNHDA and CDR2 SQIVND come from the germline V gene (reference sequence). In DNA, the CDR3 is TGTGCCAGTAGCGGCAATGAGCAGTTCTTC. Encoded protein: CASSGNEQFF.

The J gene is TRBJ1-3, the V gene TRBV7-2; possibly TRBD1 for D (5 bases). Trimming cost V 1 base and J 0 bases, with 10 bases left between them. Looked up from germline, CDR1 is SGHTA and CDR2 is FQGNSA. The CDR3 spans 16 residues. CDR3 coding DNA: TGTGCCAGCAGCTTAGACGTGGGGCCCTCTGGAAACACCATATATTTT. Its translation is CASSLDVGPSGNTIYF.

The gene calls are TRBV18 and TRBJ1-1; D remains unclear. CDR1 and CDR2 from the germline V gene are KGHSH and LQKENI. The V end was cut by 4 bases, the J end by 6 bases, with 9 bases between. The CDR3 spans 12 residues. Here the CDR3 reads CASSLRVAEAFF. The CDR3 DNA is TGTGCCAGCTCACTACGGGTGGCTGAAGCTTTCTTT.

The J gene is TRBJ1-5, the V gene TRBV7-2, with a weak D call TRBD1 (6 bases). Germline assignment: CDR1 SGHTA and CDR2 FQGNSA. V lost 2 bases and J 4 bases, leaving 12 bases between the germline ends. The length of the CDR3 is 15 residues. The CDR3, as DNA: TGTGCCAGCAGCTTACTGGGGGACATTAATCAGCCCCAGCATTTT. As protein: CASSLLGDINQPQHF.

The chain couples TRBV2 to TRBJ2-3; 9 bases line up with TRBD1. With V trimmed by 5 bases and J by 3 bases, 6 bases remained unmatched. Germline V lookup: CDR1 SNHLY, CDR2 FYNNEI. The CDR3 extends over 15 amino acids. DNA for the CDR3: TGTGCCAGCAGTACAACAGGGGGCGCGACAGATACGCAGTATTTT. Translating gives CASSTTGGATDTQYF.